What follows describes a single TCR beta chain. Its antigen is unidentified. Other DNA variants within this sample encode the same CDR3. The data are from a study of CD8+ T cells in alopecia areata. TCR sequencing used cDNA made by reverse transcription of extracted RNA. Sequencing used immunoSEQ multiplex PCR; TCRdb keeps in-frame clones, though not all of them. The profile shows approximately 280,000 clones, more than 45% of them singletons. This sample's treatment: oral pan-JAK inhibitor, 5-10 mg twice daily. Lesional scalp tissue (obtained by punch biopsy) and peripheral blood were collected from alopecia areata patients. PBMCs provided sorted CD4+ and CD8+ T cells. Overall study results and limits: Greater clonality was observed in lesional scalp samples, especially alopecia totalis/universalis, versus normal scalp. TCR sharing was clearer in mice than between patients, perhaps partly owing to patient HLA diversity.

The source was CD4+ T cells sorted from blood, collected at week 24, from a patient treated with tofacitinib. The sequence was collected from a human donor with alopecia areata.

CDR3 residues: CAWSQETQYF. The CDR3 DNA is TGTGCCTGGAGTCAGGAGACCCAGTACTTC. The chain uses TRBV30 and TRBJ2-5, with unresolved D. CDR1 is GTSNPN and CDR2 is SVGIG in the germline V gene (reference sequence). The CDR3 totals 10 residues. V was cut by 2 bases and J by 5 bases, with 3 bases left in between.